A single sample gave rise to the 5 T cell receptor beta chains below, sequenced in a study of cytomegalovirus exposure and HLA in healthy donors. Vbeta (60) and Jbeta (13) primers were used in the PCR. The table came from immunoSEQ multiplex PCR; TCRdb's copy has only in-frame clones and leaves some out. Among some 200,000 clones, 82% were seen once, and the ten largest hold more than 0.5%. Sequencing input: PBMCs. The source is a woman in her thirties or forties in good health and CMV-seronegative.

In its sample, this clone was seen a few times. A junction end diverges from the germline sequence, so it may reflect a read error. CDR3 amino acids: CASSLALYDSPLHF. The DNA of the CDR3 is TGCGCCAGCAGCCTTGCACTCTATGATTCACCCCTCCACTTT. V and J are TRBV4-3 and TRBJ1-6; D not certain. Germline V gene lookup returns CDR1 LGHNA and CDR2 YSLEER. This CDR3 contains 14 residues.

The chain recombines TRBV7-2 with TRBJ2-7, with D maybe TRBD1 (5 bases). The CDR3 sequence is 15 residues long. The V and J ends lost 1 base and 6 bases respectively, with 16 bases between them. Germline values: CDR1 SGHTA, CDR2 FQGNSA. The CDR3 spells CASSLVGPLGAEQYF. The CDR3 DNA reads TGTGCCAGCAGCTTAGTCGGCCCCCTAGGGGCCGAGCAGTACTTC.

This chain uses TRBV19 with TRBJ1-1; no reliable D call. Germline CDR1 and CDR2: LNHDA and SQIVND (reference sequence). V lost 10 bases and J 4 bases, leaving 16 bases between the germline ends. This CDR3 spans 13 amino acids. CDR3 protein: CATNPGVGTEAFF. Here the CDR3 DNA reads TGTGCCACCAACCCTGGAGTGGGCACTGAAGCTTTCTTT.

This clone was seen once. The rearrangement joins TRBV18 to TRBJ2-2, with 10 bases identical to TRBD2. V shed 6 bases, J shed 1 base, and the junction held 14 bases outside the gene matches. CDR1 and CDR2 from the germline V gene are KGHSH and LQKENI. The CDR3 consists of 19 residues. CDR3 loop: CASSQPGLATSWNTGELFF. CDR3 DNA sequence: TGTGCCAGCTCCCAACCGGGACTAGCGACATCCTGGAACACCGGGGAGCTGTTTTTT.

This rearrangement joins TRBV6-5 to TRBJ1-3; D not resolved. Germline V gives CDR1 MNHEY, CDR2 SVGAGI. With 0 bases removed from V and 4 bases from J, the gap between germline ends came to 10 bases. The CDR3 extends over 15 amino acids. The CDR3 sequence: CASSYSRTTGNTIYF. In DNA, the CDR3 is TGTGCCAGCAGTTACTCCCGGACTACCGGAAACACCATATATTTT.